This T cell receptor (beta chain) appears in the sequencing data of a study of radiotherapy plus CTLA-4 blockade in lung cancer (dated by TCRdb to the late 2010s). Looking at the study overall: Objective responses occurred in 18% of enrolled patients, and under 40% achieved disease control. Here is what the overall study found, with its caveats: After treatment with radiotherapy and ipilimumab, TCR clones that originated in tumors expanded in peripheral blood. The strongest predictors of response were reported to be early dynamic shifts in blood T cell clones along with a rise in serum interferon-beta following radiation.

Measured from the cysteine to the phenylalanine, the CDR3 is 17 residues long. The read is trimmed to its CDR3 DNA, 51 bases read in frame from base 1. CDR1 SGHRS and CDR2 YFSETQ are derived from the germline V gene. Trimming removed 0 bases from V and 0 bases from J; the gene matches leave 9 bases unexplained. In this study, focal radiation therapy paired with CTLA-4 blockade (ipilimumab) was tested in patients who had chemo-refractory metastatic non-small-cell lung cancer. Library method: the immunoSEQ multiplex PCR assay. As stored in TCRdb, this immuneACCESS dataset retains in-frame rearrangements with V and J assigned. A fraction of the clones does not appear; measured against another copy, unresolved V genes explain less than half of the discrepancy, and the remainder lacks a known reason. The sample profile shows some 110,000 clones; approximately 80% of them were found once. Roughly 5% of the sample lies in the top ten.

Concerning this clone: This clone's antigen is unknown. Base qualities are not recorded, but no much larger clone differs from it by a single base.

The TCR originated in a human donor with non-small cell lung cancer who had a partial response to radiotherapy plus ipilimumab. The source material was peripheral blood, sampled from a patient treated with radiotherapy plus ipilimumab. This receptor chain uses TRBV5-1 and TRBJ2-7, with TRBD2 identical over 7 junction bases. The base sequence is TGCGCCAGCAGCTTGGGGGGGGAGGGCCCTTCCTCCTACGAGCAGTACTTC. It specifies CASSLGGEGPSSYEQYF.